The 21 T cell receptor beta chains reported below all come from one sample, sequenced in a study of CD8 T cells in ankylosing spondylitis. One entry per CDR3 protein, called by TCRdb with MiXCR from the 5' RACE reads. The sample gives about 200,000 distinct CDR3 sequences, 9.5% to 15% of which show up once; approximately 16% is in the top ten. Input material: blood, either unsorted or a sorted T cell fraction (not recorded which). The receptors derive from a male donor with ankylosing spondylitis or in good health (not recorded which).

There are a few counts of this clonotype. The chain links TRBV10-3 to TRBJ1-6, with D hard to call. Deletions cut 3 bases from V and 1 base from J, with 13 bases between. Germline lookup yields CDR1 ENHRY and CDR2 SYGVKD. The CDR3 totals 17 residues. CDR3 bases: TGTGCCATCAGTGATCCCTCTCTTGATTCCTATAATTCACCCCTCCACTTT. This translates into CAISDPSLDSYNSPLHF.

In its sample, this clonotype was seen many times. The chain is built from TRBV5-1 and TRBJ2-1, with no clear D. Germline CDR1 reads SGHRS; CDR2 reads YFSETQ. The germline V and J ends were trimmed by 0 bases and 4 bases, with 14 bases remaining between them. CDR3 length: 16 amino acids. The CDR3 DNA reads as TGCGCCAGCAGCTTGGGTGTGGCAGAGAAGTACAATGAGCAGTTCTTC. This codes for CASSLGVAEKYNEQFF.

The chain has TRBV5-6 and TRBJ2-2, with TRBD1 matching 10 bases. Unmatched junction bases numbered 9, after V lost 4 bases and J lost 3 bases. Germline lookup yields CDR1 SGHDT and CDR2 YYEEEE. The CDR3 runs to 17 residues. CDR3 sequence (DNA): TGTGCCAGCAGCGCCACCGGGACAGGGGCTTACACCGGGGAGCTGTTTTTT. Translation gives CASSATGTGAYTGELFF.

V and J are TRBV25-1 and TRBJ2-1; 11 bases are shared with TRBD2. V lost 4 bases, J lost 5 bases, and 4 bases stayed unmatched. This CDR3 has 15 amino acids. CDR1 and CDR2 from the germline V gene are MGHDK and SYGVNS. The CDR3 sequence: CASSATSGRNNEQFF. CDR3 bases: TGTGCCAGCAGTGCAACTAGCGGGAGAAACAATGAGCAGTTCTTC.

Here the CDR3 reads CASSHQGPNEQYF. For the CDR3, the DNA is TGCGCCAGCAGCCACCAGGGGCCCAACGAGCAGTACTTC. V gene TRBV5-1 combines with J gene TRBJ2-7; D possibly corresponds to TRBD1 (6 bases). Germline V gives CDR1 SGHRS, CDR2 YFSETQ. The CDR3 has 13 amino acids. The V gene lost 4 bases and the J gene lost 5 bases, with 13 bases spanning the gap.

This clonotype came up a few times. V and J are TRBV30 and TRBJ2-7; a weak D match, TRBD1 (6 bases). The length of the CDR3 is 14 residues. Germline CDR1 reads GTSNPN; CDR2 reads SVGIG (reference sequence). V gave up 0 bases and J gave up 6 bases, with 15 bases separating them. The DNA for the CDR3 is TGTGCCTGGAGTGTAGGGCAGGGGAGACTCGAGCAGTACTTC. Protein sequence: CAWSVGQGRLEQYF.

The chain has TRBV5-6 and TRBJ2-1; D uncertain. The germline V gene encodes CDR1 SGHDT and CDR2 YYEEEE. The CDR3 consists of 14 residues. The V and J ends lost 1 base and 3 bases respectively, with 8 bases between them. This chain's CDR3 is CASSLSRSYNEQFF. The CDR3 DNA reads as TGTGCCAGCAGCTTGTCTCGGAGCTACAATGAGCAGTTCTTC.

A few counts support this clonotype. The J gene is TRBJ2-7, the V gene TRBV6-2 or TRBV6-3, with D possibly TRBD2 on 5 matching bases. V lost 6 bases and J lost 2, with 17 bases in between. The CDR3 spans 15 residues. Germline assignment: CDR1 MNHEY and CDR2 SVGEGT. CDR3 bases: TGTGCCAGCAGAACTAGGACGTACTCCGCCTACGAGCAGTACTTC. Its translation is CASRTRTYSAYEQYF.

The rearrangement uses TRBV4-1 and TRBJ2-5; D is perhaps TRBD1 (6 bases). The CDR3 sequence is 14 residues long. In germline, CDR1 is MGHRA, CDR2 YSYEKL. Trimming removed 4 bases from V and 2 bases from J, with 11 bases in between. The CDR3 loop reads CASSLRQEQETQYF. The CDR3 DNA sequence: TGCGCCAGCAGCCTTCGACAGGAGCAAGAGACCCAGTACTTC.

This clonotype was observed at least ten times. The CDR3 loop is CAIRKDGDSNQPQHF. CDR3 sequence (DNA): TGTGCCATCAGGAAGGACGGGGATAGCAATCAGCCCCAGCATTTT. The gene calls are TRBV10-3 and TRBJ1-5; unclear D gene. Trimming stripped 6 bases from V and 0 bases from J, with 12 bases between. Germline values: CDR1 ENHRY, CDR2 SYGVKD. The CDR3 is made up of 15 amino acids.

A few counts support this clonotype. The rearrangement uses TRBV12-3 or TRBV12-4 and TRBJ2-1, with TRBD2 matching over 13 bases. CDR3 length equals 15 residues. V gave up 9 bases and J gave up 8 bases; unmatched junction bases: 10. The CDR3 DNA sequence: TGTGCCAGTAGCCCATCCGGGACTAGCGGGGATGAGCAGTTCTTC. Its protein is CASSPSGTSGDEQFF.

This clonotype occurred once. The gene calls are TRBV11-2 and TRBJ2-5; 8 positions match TRBD1. Germline V gives CDR1 SGHAT, CDR2 FQNNGV. V dropped 5 bases and J dropped 4; count of bases not matched to a gene: 12. CDR3 length: 16 amino acids. The DNA of the CDR3 is TGTGCCAGCAGCATTCTGGACAGGGTTATTACAGAGACCCAGTACTTC. The encoded protein is CASSILDRVITETQYF. The whole variable domain, remainder taken from reference TRBV11-2 and TRBJ2-5, is EAGVAQSPRYKIIEKRQSVAFWCNPISGHATLYWYQQILGQGPKLLIQFQNNGVVDDSQLPKDRFSAERLKGVDSTLKIQPAKLEDSAVYLCASSILDRVITETQYFGPGTRLLVL.

This clonotype was observed a handful of times. A read error is possible here, since a much larger clone lies one base away. This chain connects TRBV9 to TRBJ1-3; D gene unclear. This CDR3 is 13 amino acids long. The germline V gene has CDR1 SGDLS and CDR2 YYNGEE. V lost 0 bases and J 1 base, leaving 2 bases between the germline ends. CDR3 loop: CASSVGSGNTIYF. Written as DNA, the CDR3 is TGTGCCAGCAGCGTAGGTTCTGGAAACACCATATATTTT.

Written as DNA, the CDR3 is TGTGCCAGCAGTTTGGGACAGGAGGCAGATACGCAGTATTTT. Translating gives CASSLGQEADTQYF. The chain has TRBV12-3 or TRBV12-4 and TRBJ2-3; 8 bases map to TRBD1. V dropped 3 bases and J dropped 4; count of bases not matched to a gene: 3. The CDR3 loop spans 14 amino acids.

This clonotype occurred many times. The J gene is TRBJ2-1, the V gene TRBV5-1, with D possibly being TRBD1 (6 bases). V lost 3 bases and J lost 5, with 12 bases in between. Germline V CDR1 and CDR2: SGHRS, YFSETQ. The CDR3 has 14 amino acids. The chain's CDR3 is CASSWMTGDNEQFF. The DNA for the CDR3 is TGCGCCAGCAGCTGGATGACAGGAGACAATGAGCAGTTCTTC.

V gene TRBV7-9 combines with J gene TRBJ2-1; D is unclear. The CDR3 has 14 residues. Trimming left V 1 base short and J 7 bases short, with 11 bases between. The germline gives CDR1 SEHNR, CDR2 FQNEAQ (reference sequence). CDR3 bases: TGTGCCAGCAGCTTAGACCCCGGTCGGAATGAGCAGTTCTTC. This gives the protein CASSLDPGRNEQFF.

The genes are TRBV29-1 and TRBJ1-4; D call uncertain. Germline CDR1 is SQVTM and CDR2 is ANQGSEA. This CDR3 spans 13 amino acids. Deletions cut 2 bases from V and 6 bases from J, with 10 bases between. The CDR3 region is CSVETGDDEKLFF. DNA of the CDR3: TGCAGCGTTGAAACCGGGGATGATGAAAAACTGTTTTTT.

This chain joins TRBV4-1 and TRBJ2-7; TRBD2 matches at 12 bases. The V gene end was trimmed by 3 bases and the J gene end by 0 bases; junction bases not matched to a gene: 6. From germline, CDR1 is MGHRA and CDR2 YSYEKL. The CDR3 sequence is 17 residues long. The CDR3 spells CASSHPRTSGDSYEQYF. The CDR3 DNA reads as TGCGCCAGCAGCCACCCGAGGACTAGCGGGGACTCCTACGAGCAGTACTTC.

The chain links TRBV5-1 to TRBJ2-1; TRBD1 matches 9 bases. Germline CDR1 is SGHRS and CDR2 is YFSETQ. With V trimmed by 5 bases and J by 8 bases, 8 bases remained unmatched. The CDR3 runs 14 residues. DNA for the CDR3: TGCGCCAGCAGTTCCGGGACAGGGCCTCATGAGCAGTTCTTC. Residues: CASSSGTGPHEQFF.

The chain links TRBV9 to TRBJ2-7; D not certain. Germline CDR1 reads SGDLS; CDR2 reads YYNGEE. CDR3 length: 13 residues. The V gene lost 5 bases and the J gene lost 5 bases, with 14 bases spanning the gap. CDR3 DNA sequence: TGTGCCAGCAGAAATAGTGCGGTTCACGAGCAGTACTTC. Protein: CASRNSAVHEQYF.

The J gene is TRBJ1-1, the V gene TRBV4-1; D is possibly TRBD1 (5 bases). V was trimmed by 3 bases and J by 6 bases, leaving 8 bases between them. The CDR3 consists of 12 residues. Germline CDR1 reads MGHRA; CDR2 reads YSYEKL. CDR3: CASSQGTPEAFF. CDR3 nucleotides: TGCGCCAGCAGCCAGGGGACTCCTGAAGCTTTCTTT.